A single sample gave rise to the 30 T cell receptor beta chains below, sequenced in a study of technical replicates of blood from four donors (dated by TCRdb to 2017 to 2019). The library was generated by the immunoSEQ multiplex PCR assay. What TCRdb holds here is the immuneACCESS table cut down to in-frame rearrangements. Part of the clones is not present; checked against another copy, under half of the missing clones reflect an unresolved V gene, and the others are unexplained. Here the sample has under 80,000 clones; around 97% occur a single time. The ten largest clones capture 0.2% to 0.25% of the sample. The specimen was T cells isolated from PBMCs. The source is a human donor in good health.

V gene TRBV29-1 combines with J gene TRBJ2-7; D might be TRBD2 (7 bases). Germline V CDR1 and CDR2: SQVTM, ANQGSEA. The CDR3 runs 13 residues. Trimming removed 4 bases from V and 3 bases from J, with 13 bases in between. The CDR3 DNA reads TGCAGCGTTGTCGGGGGGCGCAGCTACGAGCAGTACTTC. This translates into CSVVGGRSYEQYF.

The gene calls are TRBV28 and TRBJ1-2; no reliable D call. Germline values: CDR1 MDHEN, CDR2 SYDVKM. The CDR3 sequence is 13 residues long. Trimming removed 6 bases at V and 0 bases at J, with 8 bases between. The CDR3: CASRSGTNYGYTF. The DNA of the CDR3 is TGTGCCAGCAGGTCGGGGACTAACTATGGCTACACCTTC.

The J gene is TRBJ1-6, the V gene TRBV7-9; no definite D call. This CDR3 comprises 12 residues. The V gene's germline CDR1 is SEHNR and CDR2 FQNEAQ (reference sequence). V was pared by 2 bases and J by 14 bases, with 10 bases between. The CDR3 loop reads CASSLSEATLHF. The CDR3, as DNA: TGTGCCAGCAGCTTATCCGAGGCAACCCTCCACTTT.

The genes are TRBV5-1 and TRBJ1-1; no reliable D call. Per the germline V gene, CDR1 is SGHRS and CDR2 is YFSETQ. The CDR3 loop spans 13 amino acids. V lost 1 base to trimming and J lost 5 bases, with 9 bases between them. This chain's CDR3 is CASSLSGVTEAFF. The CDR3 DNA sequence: TGCGCCAGCAGCTTGTCCGGGGTAACTGAAGCTTTCTTT.

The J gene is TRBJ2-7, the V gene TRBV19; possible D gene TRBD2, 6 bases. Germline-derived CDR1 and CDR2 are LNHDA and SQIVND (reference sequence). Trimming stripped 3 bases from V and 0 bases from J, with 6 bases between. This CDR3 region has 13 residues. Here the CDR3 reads CASSIGSSYEQYF. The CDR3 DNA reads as TGTGCCAGTAGTATCGGGAGCTCCTACGAGCAGTACTTC.

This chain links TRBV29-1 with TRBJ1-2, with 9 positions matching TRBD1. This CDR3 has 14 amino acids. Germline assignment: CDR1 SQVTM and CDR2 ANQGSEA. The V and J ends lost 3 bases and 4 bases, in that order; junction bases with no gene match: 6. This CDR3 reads CSVEGQGLGYGYTF. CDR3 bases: TGCAGCGTTGAGGGACAGGGTCTTGGCTATGGCTACACCTTC.

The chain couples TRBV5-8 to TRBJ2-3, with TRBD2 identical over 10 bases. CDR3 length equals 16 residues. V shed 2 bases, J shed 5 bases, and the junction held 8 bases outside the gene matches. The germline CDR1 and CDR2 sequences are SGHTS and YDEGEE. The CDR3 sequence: CASSFEREGREDTQYF. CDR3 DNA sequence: TGTGCCAGCAGCTTTGAGCGGGAGGGCCGTGAAGATACGCAGTATTTT.

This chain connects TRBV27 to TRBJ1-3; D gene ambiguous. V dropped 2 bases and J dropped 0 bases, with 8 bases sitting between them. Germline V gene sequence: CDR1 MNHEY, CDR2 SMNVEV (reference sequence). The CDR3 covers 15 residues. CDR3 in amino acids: CASSLQASSGNTIYF. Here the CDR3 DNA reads TGTGCCAGCAGTTTACAGGCCTCCTCTGGAAACACCATATATTTT.

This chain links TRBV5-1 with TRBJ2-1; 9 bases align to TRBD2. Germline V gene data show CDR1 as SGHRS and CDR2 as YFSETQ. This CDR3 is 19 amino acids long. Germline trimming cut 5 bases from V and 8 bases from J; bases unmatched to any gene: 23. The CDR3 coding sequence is TGCGCCAGCAGTTATGGCGGCGGGAGGGCTAGGATGGTAGGAGATGAGCAGTTCTTC. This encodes CASSYGGGRARMVGDEQFF.

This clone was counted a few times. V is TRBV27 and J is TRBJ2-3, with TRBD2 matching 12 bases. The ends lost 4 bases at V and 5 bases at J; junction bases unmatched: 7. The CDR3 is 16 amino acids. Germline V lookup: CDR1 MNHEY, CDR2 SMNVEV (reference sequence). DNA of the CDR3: TGTGCCAGCAGTTCCAGACTAGCGGGAGCGGTAGATACGCAGTATTTT. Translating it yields CASSSRLAGAVDTQYF.

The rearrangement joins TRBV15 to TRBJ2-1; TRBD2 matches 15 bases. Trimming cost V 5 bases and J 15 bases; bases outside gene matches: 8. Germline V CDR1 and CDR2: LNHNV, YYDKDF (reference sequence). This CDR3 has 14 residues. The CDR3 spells CATSPGLAGGGRFF. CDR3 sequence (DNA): TGTGCCACCAGCCCGGGACTAGCGGGGGGAGGCAGGTTCTTC.

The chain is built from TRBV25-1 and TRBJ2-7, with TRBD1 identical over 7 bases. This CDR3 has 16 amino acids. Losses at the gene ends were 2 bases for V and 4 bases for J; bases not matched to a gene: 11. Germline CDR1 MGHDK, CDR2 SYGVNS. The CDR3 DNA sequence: TGTGCCAGCAGTGAACGAACCGACAGGGTTTCGTACGAGCAGTACTTC. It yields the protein CASSERTDRVSYEQYF.

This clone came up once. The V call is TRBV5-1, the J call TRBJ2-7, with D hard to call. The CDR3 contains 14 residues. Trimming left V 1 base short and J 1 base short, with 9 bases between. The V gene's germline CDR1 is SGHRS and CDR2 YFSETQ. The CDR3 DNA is TGCGCCAGCAGCTTGTCCGCCAGATCCTACGAGCAGTACTTC. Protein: CASSLSARSYEQYF.

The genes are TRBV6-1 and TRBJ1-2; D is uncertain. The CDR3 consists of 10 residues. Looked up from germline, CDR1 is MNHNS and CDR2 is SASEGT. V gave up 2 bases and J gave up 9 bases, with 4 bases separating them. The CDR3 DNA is TGTGCCAGCAGTGAATTTAGCTACACCTTC. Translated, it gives CASSEFSYTF.

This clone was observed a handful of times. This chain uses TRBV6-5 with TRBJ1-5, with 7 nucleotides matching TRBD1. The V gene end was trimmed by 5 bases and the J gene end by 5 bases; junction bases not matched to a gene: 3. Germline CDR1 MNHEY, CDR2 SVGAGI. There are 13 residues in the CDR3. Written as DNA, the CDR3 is TGTGCCAGCAGTGGGGACAGCCATCAGCCCCAGCATTTT. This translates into CASSGDSHQPQHF.

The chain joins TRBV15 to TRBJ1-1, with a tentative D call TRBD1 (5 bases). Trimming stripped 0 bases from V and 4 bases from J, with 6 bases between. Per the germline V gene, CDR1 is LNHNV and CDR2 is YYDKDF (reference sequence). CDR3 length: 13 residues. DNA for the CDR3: TGTGCCACCAGCAGAGAGCAGGGCACTGAAGCTTTCTTT. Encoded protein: CATSREQGTEAFF.

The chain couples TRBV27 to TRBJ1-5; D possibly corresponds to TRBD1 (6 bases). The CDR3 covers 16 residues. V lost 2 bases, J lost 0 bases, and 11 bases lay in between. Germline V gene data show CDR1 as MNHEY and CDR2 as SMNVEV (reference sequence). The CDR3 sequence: CASSLRTDYSNQPQHF. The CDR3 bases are TGTGCCAGCAGTTTACGGACAGATTATAGCAATCAGCCCCAGCATTTT.

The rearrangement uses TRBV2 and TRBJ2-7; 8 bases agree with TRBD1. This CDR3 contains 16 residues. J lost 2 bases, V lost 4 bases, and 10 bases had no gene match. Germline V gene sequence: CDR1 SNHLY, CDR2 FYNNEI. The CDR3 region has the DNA TGTGCCAGCAGTGGGGGGGTCACGACAGGGGCCTACGAGCAGTACTTC. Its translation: CASSGGVTTGAYEQYF.

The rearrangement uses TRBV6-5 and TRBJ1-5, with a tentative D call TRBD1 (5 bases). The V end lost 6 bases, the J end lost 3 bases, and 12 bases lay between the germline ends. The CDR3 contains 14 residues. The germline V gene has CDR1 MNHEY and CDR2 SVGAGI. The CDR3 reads CASRPPGINQPQHF. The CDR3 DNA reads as TGTGCCAGCAGACCCCCAGGGATCAATCAGCCCCAGCATTTT.

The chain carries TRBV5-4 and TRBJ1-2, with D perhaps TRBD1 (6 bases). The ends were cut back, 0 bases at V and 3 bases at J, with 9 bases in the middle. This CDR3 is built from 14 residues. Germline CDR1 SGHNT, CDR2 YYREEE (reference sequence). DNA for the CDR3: TGTGCCAGCAGCTTGGGGGGGGGCGACTATGGCTACACCTTC. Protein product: CASSLGGGDYGYTF.

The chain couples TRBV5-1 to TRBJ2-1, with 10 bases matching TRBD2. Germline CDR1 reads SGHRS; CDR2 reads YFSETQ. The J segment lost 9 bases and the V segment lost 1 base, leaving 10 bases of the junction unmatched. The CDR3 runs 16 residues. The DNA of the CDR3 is TGCGCCAGCAGCTTGTGGAGTAGCGGGGGGTCAGGTGAGCAGTTCTTC. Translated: CASSLWSSGGSGEQFF. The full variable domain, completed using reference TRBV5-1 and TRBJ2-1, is KAGVTQTPRYLIKTRGQQVTLSCSPISGHRSVSWYQQTPGQGLQFLFEYFSETQRNKGNFPGRFSGRQFSNSRSEMNVSTLELGDSALYLCASSLWSSGGSGEQFFGPGTRLTVL.

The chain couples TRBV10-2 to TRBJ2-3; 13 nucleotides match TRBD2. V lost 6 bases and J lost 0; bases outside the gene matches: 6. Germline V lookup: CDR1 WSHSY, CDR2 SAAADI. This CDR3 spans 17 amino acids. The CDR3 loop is CASRGLAGTLSTDTQYF. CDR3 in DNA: TGCGCCAGCAGGGGACTAGCGGGGACCCTTAGCACAGATACGCAGTATTTT.

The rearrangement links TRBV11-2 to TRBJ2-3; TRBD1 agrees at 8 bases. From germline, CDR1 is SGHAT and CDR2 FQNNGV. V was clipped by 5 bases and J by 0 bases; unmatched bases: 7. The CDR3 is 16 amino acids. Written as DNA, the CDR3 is TGTGCCAGCAGCAGGACAGGGCCCCTAAGCACAGATACGCAGTATTTT. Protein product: CASSRTGPLSTDTQYF.

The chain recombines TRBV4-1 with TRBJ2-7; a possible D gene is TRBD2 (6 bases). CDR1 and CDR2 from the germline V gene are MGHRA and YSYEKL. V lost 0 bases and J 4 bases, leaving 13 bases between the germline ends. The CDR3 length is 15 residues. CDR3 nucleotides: TGCGCCAGCAGCCAAGAGGGGGGTCGGCGGTACGAGCAGTACTTC. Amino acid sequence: CASSQEGGRRYEQYF.

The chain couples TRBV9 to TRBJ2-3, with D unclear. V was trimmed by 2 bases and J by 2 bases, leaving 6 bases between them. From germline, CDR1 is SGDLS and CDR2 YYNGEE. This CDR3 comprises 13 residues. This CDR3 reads CASSVLLTDTQYF. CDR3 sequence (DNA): TGTGCCAGCAGCGTCCTACTCACAGATACGCAGTATTTT.

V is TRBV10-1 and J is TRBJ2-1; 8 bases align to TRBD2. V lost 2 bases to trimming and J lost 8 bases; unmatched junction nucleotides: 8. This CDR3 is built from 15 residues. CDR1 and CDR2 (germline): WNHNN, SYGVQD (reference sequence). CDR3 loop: CASSEGTRFIDEQFF. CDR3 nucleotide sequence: TGCGCCAGCAGTGAGGGGACTAGATTTATCGATGAGCAGTTCTTC.

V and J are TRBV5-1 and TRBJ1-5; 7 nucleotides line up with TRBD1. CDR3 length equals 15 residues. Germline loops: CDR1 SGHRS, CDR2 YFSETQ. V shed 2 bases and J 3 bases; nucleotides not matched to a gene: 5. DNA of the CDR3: TGCGCCAGCAGCTTACGACAGGGACCCAATCAGCCCCAGCATTTT. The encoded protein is CASSLRQGPNQPQHF.

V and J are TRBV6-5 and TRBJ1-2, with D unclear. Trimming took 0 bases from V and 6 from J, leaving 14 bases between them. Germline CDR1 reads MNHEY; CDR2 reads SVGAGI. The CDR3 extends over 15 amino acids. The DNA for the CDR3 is TGTGCCAGCAGTTACTCGATACTAGGTTCTGATGGCTACACCTTC. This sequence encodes CASSYSILGSDGYTF.

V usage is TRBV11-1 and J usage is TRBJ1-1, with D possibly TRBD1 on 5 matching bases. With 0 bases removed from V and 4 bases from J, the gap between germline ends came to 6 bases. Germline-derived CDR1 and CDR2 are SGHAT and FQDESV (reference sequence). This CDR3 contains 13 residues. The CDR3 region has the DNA TGTGCCAGCAGCTTAGCAGGGGTCACTGAAGCTTTCTTT. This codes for CASSLAGVTEAFF.

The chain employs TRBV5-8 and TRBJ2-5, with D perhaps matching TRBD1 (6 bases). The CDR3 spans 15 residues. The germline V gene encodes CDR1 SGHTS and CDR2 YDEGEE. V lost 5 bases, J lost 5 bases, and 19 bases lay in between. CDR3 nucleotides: TGTGCCAGCAGATTCTCCCCAGGGGTGGGGGAGACCCAGTACTTC. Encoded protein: CASRFSPGVGETQYF.